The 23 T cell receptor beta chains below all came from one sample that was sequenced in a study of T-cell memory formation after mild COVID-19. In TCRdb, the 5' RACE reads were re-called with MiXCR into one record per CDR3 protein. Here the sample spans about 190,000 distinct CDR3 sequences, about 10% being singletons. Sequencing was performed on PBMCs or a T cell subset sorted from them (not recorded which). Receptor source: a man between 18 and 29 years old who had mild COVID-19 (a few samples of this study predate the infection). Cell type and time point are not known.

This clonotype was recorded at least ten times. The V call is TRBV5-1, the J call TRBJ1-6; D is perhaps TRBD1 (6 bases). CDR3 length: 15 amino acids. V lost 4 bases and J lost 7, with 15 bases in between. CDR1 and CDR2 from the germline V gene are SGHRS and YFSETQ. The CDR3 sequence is CASSRGTPFNSPLHF. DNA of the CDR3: TGCGCCAGCAGCAGAGGGACACCGTTCAATTCACCCCTCCACTTT.

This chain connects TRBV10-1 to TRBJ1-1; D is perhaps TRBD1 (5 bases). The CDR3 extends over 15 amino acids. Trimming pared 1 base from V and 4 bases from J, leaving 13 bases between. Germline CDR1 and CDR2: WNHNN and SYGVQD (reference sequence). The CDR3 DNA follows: TGCGCCAGCAGTGAGTTCCGGGGGTTGGGCACTGAAGCTTTCTTT. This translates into CASSEFRGLGTEAFF.

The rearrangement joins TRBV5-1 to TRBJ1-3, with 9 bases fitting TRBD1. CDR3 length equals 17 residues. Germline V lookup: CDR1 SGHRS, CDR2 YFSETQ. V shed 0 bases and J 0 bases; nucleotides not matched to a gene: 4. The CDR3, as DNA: TGCGCCAGCAGCTTGGTCGGGACAGGGAGCTCTGGAAACACCATATATTTT. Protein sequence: CASSLVGTGSSGNTIYF.

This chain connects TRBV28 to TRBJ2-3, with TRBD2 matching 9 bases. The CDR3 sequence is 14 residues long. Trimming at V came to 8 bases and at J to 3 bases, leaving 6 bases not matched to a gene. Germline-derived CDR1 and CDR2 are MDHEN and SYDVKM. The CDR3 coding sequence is TGTGCCAGCTTTAGCGGGGGCCTGACAGATACGCAGTATTTT. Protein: CASFSGGLTDTQYF.

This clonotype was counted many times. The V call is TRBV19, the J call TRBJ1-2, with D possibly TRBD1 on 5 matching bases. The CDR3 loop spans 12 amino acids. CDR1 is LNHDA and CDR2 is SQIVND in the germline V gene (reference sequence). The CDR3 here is CASQGDRYGYTF. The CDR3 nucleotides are TGTGCGAGTCAAGGGGACCGCTATGGCTACACCTTC.

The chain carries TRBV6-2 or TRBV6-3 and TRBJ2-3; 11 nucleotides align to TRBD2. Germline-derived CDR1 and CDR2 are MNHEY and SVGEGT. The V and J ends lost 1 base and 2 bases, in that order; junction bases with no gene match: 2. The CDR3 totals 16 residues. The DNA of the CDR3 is TGTGCCAGCAGTTACTGGGGACTAGCGGCCACAGATACGCAGTATTTT. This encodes CASSYWGLAATDTQYF.

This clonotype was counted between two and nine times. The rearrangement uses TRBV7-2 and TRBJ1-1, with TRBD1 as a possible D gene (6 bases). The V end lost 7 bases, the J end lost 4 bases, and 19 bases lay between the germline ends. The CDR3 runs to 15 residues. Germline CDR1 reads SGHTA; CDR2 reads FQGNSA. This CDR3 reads CASILVWGLGTEAFF. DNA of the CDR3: TGTGCCAGCATCCTGGTTTGGGGGCTCGGCACTGAAGCTTTCTTT.

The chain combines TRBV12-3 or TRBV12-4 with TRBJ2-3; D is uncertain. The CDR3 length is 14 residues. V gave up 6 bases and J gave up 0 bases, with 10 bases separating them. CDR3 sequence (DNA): TGTGCCAGCAGGCAGACCGTTAGCACAGATACGCAGTATTTT. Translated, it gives CASRQTVSTDTQYF.

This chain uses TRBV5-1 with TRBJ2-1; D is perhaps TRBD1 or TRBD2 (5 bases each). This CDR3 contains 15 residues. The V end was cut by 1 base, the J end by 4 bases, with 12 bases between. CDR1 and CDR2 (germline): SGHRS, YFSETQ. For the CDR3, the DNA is TGCGCCAGCAGCTTGACGGGACCCTTTTACAATGAGCAGTTCTTC. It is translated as CASSLTGPFYNEQFF.

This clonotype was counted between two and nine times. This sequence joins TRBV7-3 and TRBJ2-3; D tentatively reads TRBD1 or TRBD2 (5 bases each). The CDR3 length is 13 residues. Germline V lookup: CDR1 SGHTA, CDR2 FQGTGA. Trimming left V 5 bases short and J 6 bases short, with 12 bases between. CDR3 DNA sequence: TGTGCCAGCAGCCCGACCAGGGAGGATACGCAGTATTTT. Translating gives CASSPTREDTQYF.

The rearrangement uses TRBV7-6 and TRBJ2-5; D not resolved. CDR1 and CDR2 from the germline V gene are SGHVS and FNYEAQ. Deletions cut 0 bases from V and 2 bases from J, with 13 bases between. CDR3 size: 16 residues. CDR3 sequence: CASSLAASALQETQYF. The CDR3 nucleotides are TGTGCCAGCAGCTTAGCGGCCTCGGCGTTACAAGAGACCCAGTACTTC. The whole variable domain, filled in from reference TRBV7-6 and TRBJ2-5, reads GAGVSQSPRYKVTKRGQDVALRCDPISGHVSLYWYRQALGQGPEFLTYFNYEAQQDKSGLPNDRFSAERPEGSISTLTIQRTEQRDSAMYRCASSLAASALQETQYFGPGTRLLVL.

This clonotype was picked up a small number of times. The CDR3 bases are TGTGCCAGCAGCTTAGACGCTAGCCACCCCTCCAAAAACATTCAGTACTTC. It is translated as CASSLDASHPSKNIQYF. The gene calls are TRBV7-3 and TRBJ2-4; TRBD2 is a possible D gene (5 bases). This CDR3 contains 17 residues. Between the trimmed V and J ends, which lost 2 bases and 2 bases, there was a span of 16 bases. Per the germline V gene, CDR1 is SGHTA and CDR2 is FQGTGA.

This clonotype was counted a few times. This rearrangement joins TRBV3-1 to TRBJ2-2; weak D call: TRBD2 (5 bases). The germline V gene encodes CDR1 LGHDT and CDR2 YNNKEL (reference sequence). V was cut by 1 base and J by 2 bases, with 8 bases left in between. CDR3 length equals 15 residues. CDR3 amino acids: CASSQAGINTGELFF. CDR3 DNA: TGTGCCAGCAGCCAAGCGGGGATTAACACCGGGGAGCTGTTTTTT. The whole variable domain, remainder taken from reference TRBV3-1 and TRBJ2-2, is DTAVSQTPKYLVTQMGNDKSIKCEQNLGHDTMYWYKQDSKKFLKIMFSYNNKELIINETVPNRFSPKSPDKAHLNLHINSLELGDSAVYFCASSQAGINTGELFFGEGSRLTVL.

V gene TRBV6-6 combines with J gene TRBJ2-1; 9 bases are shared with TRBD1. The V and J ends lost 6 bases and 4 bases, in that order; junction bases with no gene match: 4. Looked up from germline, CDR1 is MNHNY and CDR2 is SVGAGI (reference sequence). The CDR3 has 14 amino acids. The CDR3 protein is CASRIQGAYNEQFF. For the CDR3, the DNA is TGTGCCAGCAGGATACAGGGGGCATACAATGAGCAGTTCTTC.

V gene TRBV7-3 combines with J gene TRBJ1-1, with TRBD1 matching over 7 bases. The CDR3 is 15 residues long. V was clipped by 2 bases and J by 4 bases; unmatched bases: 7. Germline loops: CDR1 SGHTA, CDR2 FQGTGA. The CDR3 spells CASSLAGTVSTEAFF. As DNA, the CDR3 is TGTGCCAGCAGCTTAGCCGGGACAGTCAGCACTGAAGCTTTCTTT.

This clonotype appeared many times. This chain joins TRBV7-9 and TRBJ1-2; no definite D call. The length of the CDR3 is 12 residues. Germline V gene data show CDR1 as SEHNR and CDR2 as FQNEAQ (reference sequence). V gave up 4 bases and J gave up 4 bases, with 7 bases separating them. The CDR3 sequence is CASSSDFYGYTF. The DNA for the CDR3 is TGTGCCAGCAGCTCGGACTTCTATGGCTACACCTTC.

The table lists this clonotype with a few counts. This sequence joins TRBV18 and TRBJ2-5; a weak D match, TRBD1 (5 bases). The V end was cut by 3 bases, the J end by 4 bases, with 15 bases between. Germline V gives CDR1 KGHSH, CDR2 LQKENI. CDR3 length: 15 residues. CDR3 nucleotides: TGTGCCAGCTCACCCCCTGGGATAAGGGGAGAGACCCAGTACTTC. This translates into CASSPPGIRGETQYF.

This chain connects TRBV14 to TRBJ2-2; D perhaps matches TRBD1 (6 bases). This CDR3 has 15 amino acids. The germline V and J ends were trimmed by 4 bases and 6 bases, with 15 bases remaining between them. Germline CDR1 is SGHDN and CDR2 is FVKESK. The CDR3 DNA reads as TGTGCCAGCAGCCCGCCACAGGGTAGGGCCGGGGAGCTGTTTTTT. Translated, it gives CASSPPQGRAGELFF.

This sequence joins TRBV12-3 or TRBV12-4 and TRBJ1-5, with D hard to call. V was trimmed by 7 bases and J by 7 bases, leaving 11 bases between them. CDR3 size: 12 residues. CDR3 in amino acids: CASTVLGQPQHF. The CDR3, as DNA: TGTGCCAGCACCGTATTAGGGCAGCCCCAGCATTTT.

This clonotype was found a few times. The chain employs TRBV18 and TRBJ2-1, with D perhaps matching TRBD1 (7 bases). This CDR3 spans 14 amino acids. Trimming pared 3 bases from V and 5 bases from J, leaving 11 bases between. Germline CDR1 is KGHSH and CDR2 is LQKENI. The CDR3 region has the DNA TGTGCCAGCTCACCGACCAGGGGGGACAATGAGCAGTTCTTC. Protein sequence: CASSPTRGDNEQFF.

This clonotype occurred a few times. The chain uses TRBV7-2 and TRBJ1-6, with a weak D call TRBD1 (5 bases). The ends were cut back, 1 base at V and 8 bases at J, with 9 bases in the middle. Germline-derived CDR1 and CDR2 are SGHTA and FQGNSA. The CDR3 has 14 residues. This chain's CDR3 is CASSLVGRDSPLHF. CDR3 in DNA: TGTGCCAGCAGCTTAGTGGGCAGGGATTCACCCCTCCACTTT. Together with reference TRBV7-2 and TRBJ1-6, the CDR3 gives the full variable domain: GAGVSQSPSNKVTEKGKDVELRCDPISGHTALYWYRQSLGQGLEFLIYFQGNSAPDKSGLPSDRFSAERTGGSVSTLTIQRTQQEDSAVYLCASSLVGRDSPLHFGNGTRLTVT.

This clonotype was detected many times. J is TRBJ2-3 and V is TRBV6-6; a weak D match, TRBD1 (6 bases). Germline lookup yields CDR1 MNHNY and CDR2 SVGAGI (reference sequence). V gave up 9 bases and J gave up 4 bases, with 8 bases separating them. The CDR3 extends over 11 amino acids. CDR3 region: CASGGADTQYF. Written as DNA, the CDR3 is TGTGCCAGTGGGGGCGCAGATACGCAGTATTTT.

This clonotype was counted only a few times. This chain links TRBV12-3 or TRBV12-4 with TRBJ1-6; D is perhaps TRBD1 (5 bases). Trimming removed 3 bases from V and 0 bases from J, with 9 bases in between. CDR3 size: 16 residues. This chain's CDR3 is CASSFGQSSYNSPLHF. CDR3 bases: TGTGCCAGCAGTTTTGGACAAAGCTCCTATAATTCACCCCTCCACTTT.